These 9 T cell receptor beta chains originate from one sample sequenced in a study of early T cells in non-severe SARS-CoV-2 infection. A single record per CDR3 protein comes from TCRdb applying MiXCR to the 5' RACE reads. The table shows around 57,000 distinct CDR3 sequences, with under 14% occurring only once. Sequencing was performed on whole blood. These receptors all stem from an adult who was a healthcare worker with PCR-confirmed SARS-CoV-2 infection or an uninfected control (not recorded which).

In this sample, this clonotype turned up a few times. The rearrangement joins TRBV5-1 to TRBJ2-7; D remains unclear. V lost 0 bases and J lost 7, with 11 bases in between. In germline, CDR1 is SGHRS, CDR2 YFSETQ. The CDR3 length is 13 residues. Here the CDR3 reads CASSLVGPSEQYF. CDR3 nucleotide sequence: TGCGCCAGCAGCTTGGTGGGTCCTAGTGAGCAGTACTTC.

This clonotype was recorded a few times. The rearrangement links TRBV9 to TRBJ1-2; 7 nucleotides line up with TRBD1. The CDR3 is 15 residues long. Germline V CDR1 and CDR2: SGDLS, YYNGEE. With 4 bases clipped from V and 5 bases from J, the junction kept 11 bases outside the gene matches. The CDR3 loop reads CASSTPTGAGYGYTF. The CDR3 region has the DNA TGTGCCAGCAGCACCCCTACAGGGGCCGGGTATGGCTACACCTTC.

This clonotype occurred a few times. The chain combines TRBV9 with TRBJ2-3, with no clear D. Trimming shortened V by 2 bases and J by 3 bases, and 7 bases separated the two germline ends. This CDR3 comprises 13 residues. The V gene's germline CDR1 is SGDLS and CDR2 YYNGEE. CDR3 protein: CASSVKITDTQYF. CDR3 nucleotide sequence: TGTGCCAGCAGCGTGAAGATAACAGATACGCAGTATTTT. The complete variable domain, with remaining parts taken from reference TRBV9 and TRBJ2-3, reads DSGVTQTPKHLITATGQRVTLRCSPRSGDLSVYWYQQSLDQGLQFLIQYYNGEERAKGNILERFSAQQFPDLHSELNLSSLELGDSALYFCASSVKITDTQYFGPGTRLTVL.

Ten or more counts support this clonotype. The chain employs TRBV6-6 and TRBJ1-5, with D perhaps matching TRBD1 (5 bases). The CDR3 is 16 amino acids. The germline V gene encodes CDR1 MNHNY and CDR2 SVGAGI (reference sequence). Trimming took 0 bases from V and 3 from J, leaving 12 bases between them. CDR3 region: CASSYSKGTTNQPQHF. The DNA of the CDR3 is TGTGCCAGCAGTTACTCGAAGGGGACTACCAATCAGCCCCAGCATTTT.

This clonotype was found many times. V gene TRBV6-1 combines with J gene TRBJ1-1; the match to TRBD1 covers 7 bases. This CDR3 comprises 11 residues. The germline V gene has CDR1 MNHNS and CDR2 SASEGT. J was trimmed by 11 bases and V by 7 bases; bases with no gene match: 7. The CDR3, as DNA: TGTGCCAGCAAGGGGGCTTTTCGGGCTTTCTTT. It codes for CASKGAFRAFF.

This clonotype was observed many times. The chain links TRBV7-6 to TRBJ2-1; 10 bases align to TRBD2. This CDR3 spans 15 amino acids. CDR1 is SGHVS, CDR2 FNYEAQ, per germline. The DNA of the CDR3 is TGTGCGAGCGGGCCTAGCGGGAGCTCCTACAATGAGCAGTTCTTC. Encoded protein: CASGPSGSSYNEQFF.

This clonotype was seen more than once but under ten times. This is likely a read error, given that the CDR3 carries no conserved phenylalanine or tryptophan at its end. It is unclear where the CDR3 begins or ends on the DNA, so no DNA is shown, and the CDR3 is as TCRdb lists it. J is TRBJ1-1 and V is TRBV10-3; the table's D call of TRBD1 was not tested on the DNA. The CDR3 totals 11 residues, both ends included. Germline-derived CDR1 and CDR2 are ENHRY and SYGVKD. CDR3 protein: CAISEPGQLTL.

This clonotype has more than one count but fewer than ten. The chain has TRBV20-1 and TRBJ2-7, with 8 bases aligning to TRBD1. With V trimmed by 5 bases and J by 5 bases, 5 bases remained unmatched. CDR3 size: 12 residues. Per germline, CDR1 DFQATT and CDR2 SNEGSKA (reference sequence). The CDR3 is CSADRGGNEQYF. CDR3 nucleotides: TGCAGTGCTGACAGGGGCGGGAACGAGCAGTACTTC.

This clonotype showed up many times. This chain links TRBV20-1 with TRBJ1-2; D is perhaps TRBD1 (5 bases). The CDR3 has 15 amino acids. Trimming stripped 5 bases from V and 1 base from J, with 17 bases between. Germline CDR1 and CDR2: DFQATT and SNEGSKA (reference sequence). CDR3 region: CSAPHRGRGNYGYTF. The CDR3 DNA sequence: TGCAGTGCTCCCCACCGGGGGAGGGGTAACTATGGCTACACCTTC.